This T cell receptor beta chain was profiled in a study of blood T cell repertoires in COVID-19. Study at large: Both acute and convalescent COVID-19 samples were obtained from the United States, Italy and Spain.

The assay was immunoSEQ multiplex PCR, and TCRdb's table has in-frame clones only and misses some. Found here are some 240,000 clones, over 70% of them singletons; the top ten hold around 3.2%. Participants, about 18 to 90 years old, spanned approximately 25 US areas. In assigning cohorts, the study relied on participant-reported clinical history. The study recruited exposed participants who had met a COVID-19 case within 2 weeks before entry. Sequencing input: PBMCs or T cells enriched from blood (not recorded which). The receptor was derived from a middle-aged woman who had been exposed to COVID-19.

This CDR3 is CASSLASTGGRGYTF. The CDR3 DNA reads as TGTGCCAGCAGCTTGGCCTCGACAGGGGGCCGTGGCTACACCTTC. The chain has TRBV5-6 and TRBJ1-2; 10 nucleotides match TRBD1. Losses at the gene ends were 0 bases for V and 7 bases for J; bases not matched to a gene: 6. This CDR3 has 15 residues. Germline V lookup: CDR1 SGHDT, CDR2 YYEEEE.